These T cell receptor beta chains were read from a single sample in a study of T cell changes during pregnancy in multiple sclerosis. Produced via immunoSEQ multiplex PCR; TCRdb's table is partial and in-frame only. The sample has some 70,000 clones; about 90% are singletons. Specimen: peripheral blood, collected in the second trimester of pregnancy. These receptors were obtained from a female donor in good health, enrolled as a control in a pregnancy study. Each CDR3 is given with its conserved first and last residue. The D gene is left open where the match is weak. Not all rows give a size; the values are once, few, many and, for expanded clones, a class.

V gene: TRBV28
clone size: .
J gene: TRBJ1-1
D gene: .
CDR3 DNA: TGTGCCAGCATGGCAGGGTCGAACACTGAAGCTTTCTTT
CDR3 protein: CASMAGSNTEAFF

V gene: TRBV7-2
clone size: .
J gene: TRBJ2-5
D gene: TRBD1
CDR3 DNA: TGTGCCAGCAGCCCCGGGACAGGGGGGATCAGGGGGACCCAGTACTTC
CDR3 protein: CASSPGTGGIRGTQYF

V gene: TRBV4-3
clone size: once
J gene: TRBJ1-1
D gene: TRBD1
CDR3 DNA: TGCGCCAGCAGCCCTACAGGGGGCCGGAACACTGAAGCTTTCTTT
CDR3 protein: CASSPTGGRNTEAFF

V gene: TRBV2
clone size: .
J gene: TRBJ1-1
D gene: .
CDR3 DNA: TGTGCCGTCAGACAGATTATGAACACTGAAGCTTTCTTT
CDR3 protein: CAVRQIMNTEAFF

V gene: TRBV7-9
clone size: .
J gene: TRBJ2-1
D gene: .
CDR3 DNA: TGTGCCAGCACCTGGGGGGAGTGGTACAATGAGCAGTTCTTC
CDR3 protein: CASTWGEWYNEQFF

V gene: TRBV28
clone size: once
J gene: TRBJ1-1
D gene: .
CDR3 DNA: TGTGCCAGCAGGCCAGAGGTTATGAACACTGAAGCTTTCTTT
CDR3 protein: CASRPEVMNTEAFF

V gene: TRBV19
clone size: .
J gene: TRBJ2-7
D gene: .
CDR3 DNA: TGTGCCAGTAGTATCGGTGGGCATTCCTACGAGCAGTACTTC
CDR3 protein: CASSIGGHSYEQYF

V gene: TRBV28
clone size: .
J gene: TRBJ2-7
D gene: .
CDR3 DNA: TGTGCCAGCAACCATTTGGACAAATCCTACGAGCAGTACTTC
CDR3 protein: CASNHLDKSYEQYF

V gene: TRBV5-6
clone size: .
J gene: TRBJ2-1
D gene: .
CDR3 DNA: TGTGCCAGCAGTGCCTTTAGCTCCTACAATGAGCAGTTCTTC
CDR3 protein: CASSAFSSYNEQFF

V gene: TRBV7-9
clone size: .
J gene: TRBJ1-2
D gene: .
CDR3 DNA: TGTGCCAGCAGCTTCGACAGCGAGAACTATGGCTACACCTTC
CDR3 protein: CASSFDSENYGYTF

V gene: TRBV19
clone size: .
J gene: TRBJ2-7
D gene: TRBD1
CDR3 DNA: TGTGCCAGTAGTCCAGACAGGGGGAACGAGCAGTACTTC
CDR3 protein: CASSPDRGNEQYF

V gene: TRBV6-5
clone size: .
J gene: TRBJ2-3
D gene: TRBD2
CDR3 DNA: TGTGCCAGCACGTCTTCGGGGGGGCCCGCAGATACGCAGTATTTT
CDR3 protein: CASTSSGGPADTQYF

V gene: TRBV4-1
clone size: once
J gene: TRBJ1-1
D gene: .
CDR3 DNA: TGCGCCAGCAGCTCCCGGGCGGGGGGCTTGACTGAAGCTTTCTTT
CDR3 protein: CASSSRAGGLTEAFF

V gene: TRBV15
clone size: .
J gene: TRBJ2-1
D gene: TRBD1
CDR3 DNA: TGTGCCACCAGCTCCCGGACAGGGGGGTCCTACAATGAGCAGTTCTTC
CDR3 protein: CATSSRTGGSYNEQFF

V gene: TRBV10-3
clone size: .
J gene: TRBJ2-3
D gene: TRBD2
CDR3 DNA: TGTGCCACAATGGGAGCGGGGTACACAGATACGCAGTATTTT
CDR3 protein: CATMGAGYTDTQYF

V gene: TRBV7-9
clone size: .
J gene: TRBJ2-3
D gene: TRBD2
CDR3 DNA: TGTGCCAGCATGGGGGGGTCAGGCGGCCCAGATACGCAGTATTTT
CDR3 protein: CASMGGSGGPDTQYF

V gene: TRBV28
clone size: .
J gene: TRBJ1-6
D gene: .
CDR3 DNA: TGTGCCAGCACGTCCCTTACAGGGTATTCACCCCTCCACTTT
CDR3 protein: CASTSLTGYSPLHF

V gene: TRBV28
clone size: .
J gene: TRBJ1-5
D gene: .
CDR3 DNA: TGTGCCAGCAGTTTATTTCCAGGCAATCAGCCCCAGCATTTT
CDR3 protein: CASSLFPGNQPQHF

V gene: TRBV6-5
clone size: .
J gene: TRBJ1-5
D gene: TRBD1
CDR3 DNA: TGTGCCAGCACTAGGACAGGGGCGTATCAGCCCCAGCATTTT
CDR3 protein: CASTRTGAYQPQHF

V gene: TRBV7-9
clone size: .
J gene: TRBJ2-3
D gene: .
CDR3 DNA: TGTGCCAGCAGCTTAGGAGGATCCCGCCCCACAGATACGCAGTATTTT
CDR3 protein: CASSLGGSRPTDTQYF

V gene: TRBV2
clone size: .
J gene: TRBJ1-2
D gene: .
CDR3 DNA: TGTGCCAGCAGGGACGGGAGTGACTATGGCTACACCTTC
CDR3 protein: CASRDGSDYGYTF

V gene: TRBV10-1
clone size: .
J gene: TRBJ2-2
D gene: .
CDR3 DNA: TGCGCCAGCCAGTACAGGGTTGGTGCCGGGGAGCTGTTTTTT
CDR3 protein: CASQYRVGAGELFF

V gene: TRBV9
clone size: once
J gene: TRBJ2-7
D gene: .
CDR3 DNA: TGTGCCAGCAGCGTAGGCCAACTAGGCTACGAGCAGTACTTC
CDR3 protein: CASSVGQLGYEQYF

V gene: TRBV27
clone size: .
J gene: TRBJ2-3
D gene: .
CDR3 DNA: TGTGCCAGCAGTTCCGCAGATACGCAGTATTTT
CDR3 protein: CASSSADTQYF

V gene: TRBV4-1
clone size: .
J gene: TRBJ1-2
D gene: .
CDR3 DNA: TGCGCCAGCAGCCAACCGGGGACTAACTATGGCTACACCTTC
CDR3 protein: CASSQPGTNYGYTF

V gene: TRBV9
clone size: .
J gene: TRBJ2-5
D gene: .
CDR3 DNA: TGTGCCAGCAGCGTAGTTGCATCTTCGGGGGAGACCCAGTACTTC
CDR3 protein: CASSVVASSGETQYF

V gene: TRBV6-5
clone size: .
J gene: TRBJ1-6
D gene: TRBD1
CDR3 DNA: TGTGCCAGCAGCCCTGGGACAGTGGCTAAACCACCCCTCCACTTT
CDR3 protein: CASSPGTVAKPPLHF

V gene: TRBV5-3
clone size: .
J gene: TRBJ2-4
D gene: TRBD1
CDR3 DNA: TGTGCCAGCCCCCCAGGGGGAGAAGACCGTCCCAAAAACATTCAGTACTTC
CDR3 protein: CASPPGGEDRPKNIQYF

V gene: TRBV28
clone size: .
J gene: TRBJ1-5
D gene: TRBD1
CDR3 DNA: TGTGCCAGCAGTTTATCACCAGGACAGGGCAAAGGTCAGCCCCAGCATTTT
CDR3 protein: CASSLSPGQGKGQPQHF

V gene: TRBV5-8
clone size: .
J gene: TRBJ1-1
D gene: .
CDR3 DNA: TGTGCCAGCAGCTGGGGGGGCTTCAGGAACACTGAAGCTTTCTTT
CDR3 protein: CASSWGGFRNTEAFF

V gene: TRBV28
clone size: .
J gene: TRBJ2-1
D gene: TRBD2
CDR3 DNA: TGTGCCAGCAGTCCGGGACTAGCGAACTACAATGAGCAGTTCTTC
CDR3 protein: CASSPGLANYNEQFF

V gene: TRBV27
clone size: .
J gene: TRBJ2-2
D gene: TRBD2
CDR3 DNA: TGTGCCAGCAGTTTTTCTAGCGGGAGTTTCGCGGGCACCGGGGAGCTGTTTTTT
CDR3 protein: CASSFSSGSFAGTGELFF

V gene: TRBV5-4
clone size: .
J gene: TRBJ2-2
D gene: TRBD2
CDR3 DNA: TGTGCCAGCAGCTTCGAGGGGGGACTAGCGGGAGCCCTGAACACCGGGGAGCTGTTTTTT
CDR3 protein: CASSFEGGLAGALNTGELFF

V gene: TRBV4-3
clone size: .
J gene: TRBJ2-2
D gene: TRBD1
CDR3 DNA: TGCGCCAGCAGCCAAGAAATCACAGGGGGCCTGAACACCGGGGAGCTGTTTTTT
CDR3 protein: CASSQEITGGLNTGELFF

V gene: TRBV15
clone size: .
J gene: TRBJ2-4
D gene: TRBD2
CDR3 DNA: TGTGCCACCAGCAGAGATGGTACTAGCGGGAGGACCAAAAACATTCAGTACTTC
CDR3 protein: CATSRDGTSGRTKNIQYF

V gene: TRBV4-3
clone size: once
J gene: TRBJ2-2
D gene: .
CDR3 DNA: TGCGCCAGCAGCCAAGAGGGGAGACCCTCCCCCGGGGAGCTGTTTTTT
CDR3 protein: CASSQEGRPSPGELFF

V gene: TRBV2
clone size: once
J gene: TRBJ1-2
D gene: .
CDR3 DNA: TGTGCCAGCAGGGCAGCACCAGGAACTAGCAACTACACCTTC
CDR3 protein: CASRAAPGTSNYTF

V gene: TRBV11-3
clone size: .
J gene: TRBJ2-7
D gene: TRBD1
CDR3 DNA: TGTGCCAGCACAATCCCGGGGGACAGGGGGCAAAGCGACACCTACGAGCAGTACTTC
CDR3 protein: CASTIPGDRGQSDTYEQYF

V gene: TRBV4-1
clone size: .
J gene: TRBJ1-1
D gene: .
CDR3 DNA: TGCGCCAGCAGCCAAGAGGGGGGGAGGGTCACTGAAGCTTTCTTT
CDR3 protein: CASSQEGGRVTEAFF

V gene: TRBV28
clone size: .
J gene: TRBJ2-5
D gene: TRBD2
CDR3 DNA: TGTGCCACCCGCTGGGCGGGAGCGCAAGAGACCCAGTACTTC
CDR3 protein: CATRWAGAQETQYF

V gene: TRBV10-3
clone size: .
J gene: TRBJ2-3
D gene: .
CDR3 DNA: TGTGCCACAGCCCCCCCCAGCGCAGATACGCAGTATTTT
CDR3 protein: CATAPPSADTQYF

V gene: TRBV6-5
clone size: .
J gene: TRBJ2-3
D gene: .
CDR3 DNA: TGTGCCAGCAGTTACCGACAAACTAGCACAGATACGCAGTATTTT
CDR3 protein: CASSYRQTSTDTQYF

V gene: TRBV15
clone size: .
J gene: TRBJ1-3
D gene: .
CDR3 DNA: TGTGCCACCAGCAGAGATACAACCTCTGGAAACACCATATATTTT
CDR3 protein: CATSRDTTSGNTIYF

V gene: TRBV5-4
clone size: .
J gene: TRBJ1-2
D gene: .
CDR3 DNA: TGTGCCAGCAGCTTGAGGGGTTCTGAGGTGAGGGGCTACACCTTC
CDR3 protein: CASSLRGSEVRGYTF

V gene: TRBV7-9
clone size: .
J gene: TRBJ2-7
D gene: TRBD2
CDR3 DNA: TGTGCCAGCAGCTTAGATTTAGCGGGAGGGTTCGAGCAGTACTTC
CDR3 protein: CASSLDLAGGFEQYF

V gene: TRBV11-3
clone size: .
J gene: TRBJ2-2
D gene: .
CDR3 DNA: TGTGCCAGCAGCTTAACTCTATCGGGGGAGCTGTTTTTT
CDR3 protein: CASSLTLSGELFF

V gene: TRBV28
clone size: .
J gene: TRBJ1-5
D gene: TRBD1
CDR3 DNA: TGTGCCAGCGGATCGACAGGGATCGAAGATCAGCCCCAGCATTTT
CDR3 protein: CASGSTGIEDQPQHF

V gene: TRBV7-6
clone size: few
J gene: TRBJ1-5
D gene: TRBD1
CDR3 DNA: TGTGCCAGCAGCTTAGCCGGACAGGGTCAACCCCAGCATTTT
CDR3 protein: CASSLAGQGQPQHF

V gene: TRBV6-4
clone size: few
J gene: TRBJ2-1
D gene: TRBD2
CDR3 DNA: TGTGCCAGCAGTCCGGGGGAGGGCGGGAATGAGCAGTTCTTC
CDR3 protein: CASSPGEGGNEQFF

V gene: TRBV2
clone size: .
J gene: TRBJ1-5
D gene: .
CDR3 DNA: TGTGCCAGCAGTGAACCCGGGGTAATAAAGCCCCAGCATTTT
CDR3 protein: CASSEPGVIKPQHF

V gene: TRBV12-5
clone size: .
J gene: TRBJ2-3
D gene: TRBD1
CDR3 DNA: TGTGCTAGTGGTTCATCAATGGACAGGGGATGGCAAGATACGCAGTATTTT
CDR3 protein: CASGSSMDRGWQDTQYF

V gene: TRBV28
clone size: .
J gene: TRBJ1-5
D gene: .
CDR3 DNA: TGTGCCAGCAGTCTGGGGGGGCCCCAGCATTTT
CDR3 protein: CASSLGGPQHF

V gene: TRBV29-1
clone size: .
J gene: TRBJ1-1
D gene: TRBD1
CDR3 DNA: TGCAGCGTTTCCGGGACAGGGGTATCGAACACTGAAGCTTTCTTT
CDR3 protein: CSVSGTGVSNTEAFF

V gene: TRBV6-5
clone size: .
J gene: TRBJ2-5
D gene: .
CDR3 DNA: TGTGCCAGCAGTTACCTTTCCGGGGAGACCCAGTACTTC
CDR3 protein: CASSYLSGETQYF

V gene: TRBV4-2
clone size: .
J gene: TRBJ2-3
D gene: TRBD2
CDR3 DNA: TGTGCCAGCAGCCCCCGGGGTAGCGGGTACCCAGATACGCAGTATTTT
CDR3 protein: CASSPRGSGYPDTQYF